The clone carrying this T cell receptor (beta chain) was observed a single time. No antigen is known for it. The data are from a study of cytomegalovirus exposure and HLA in healthy donors. Study-wide results and limits: Owing to their indistinguishability, certain V segments, notably TRBV6-2 and TRBV6-3, were excluded. A prior analysis recorded that most TCR beta V segments were productive about 87% or about 30% of the time. Later analysis suggested most CMV-associated TCR beta chains were HLA-restricted.

Unmatched junction bases numbered 8, after V lost 2 bases and J lost 6 bases. CDR1 is MNHEY and CDR2 is SVGAGI in the germline V gene. The CDR3 runs to 15 residues. It was with 60 Vbeta and 13 Jbeta primers that the PCR ran. Assay: immunoSEQ multiplex PCR; the TCRdb copy retains only in-frame clones and omits some. Of 65,000 to 85,000 clones listed, over 70% are singletons. The source is a woman aged 40 to 55 in good health and CMV-seropositive. Sample: PBMCs. V is TRBV6-5 and J is TRBJ2-3, with TRBD2 matching over 7 bases. This CDR3 is CASSYARVGGDTQYF. For the CDR3, the DNA is TGTGCCAGCAGTTACGCGAGGGTGGGGGGGGATACGCAGTATTTT.